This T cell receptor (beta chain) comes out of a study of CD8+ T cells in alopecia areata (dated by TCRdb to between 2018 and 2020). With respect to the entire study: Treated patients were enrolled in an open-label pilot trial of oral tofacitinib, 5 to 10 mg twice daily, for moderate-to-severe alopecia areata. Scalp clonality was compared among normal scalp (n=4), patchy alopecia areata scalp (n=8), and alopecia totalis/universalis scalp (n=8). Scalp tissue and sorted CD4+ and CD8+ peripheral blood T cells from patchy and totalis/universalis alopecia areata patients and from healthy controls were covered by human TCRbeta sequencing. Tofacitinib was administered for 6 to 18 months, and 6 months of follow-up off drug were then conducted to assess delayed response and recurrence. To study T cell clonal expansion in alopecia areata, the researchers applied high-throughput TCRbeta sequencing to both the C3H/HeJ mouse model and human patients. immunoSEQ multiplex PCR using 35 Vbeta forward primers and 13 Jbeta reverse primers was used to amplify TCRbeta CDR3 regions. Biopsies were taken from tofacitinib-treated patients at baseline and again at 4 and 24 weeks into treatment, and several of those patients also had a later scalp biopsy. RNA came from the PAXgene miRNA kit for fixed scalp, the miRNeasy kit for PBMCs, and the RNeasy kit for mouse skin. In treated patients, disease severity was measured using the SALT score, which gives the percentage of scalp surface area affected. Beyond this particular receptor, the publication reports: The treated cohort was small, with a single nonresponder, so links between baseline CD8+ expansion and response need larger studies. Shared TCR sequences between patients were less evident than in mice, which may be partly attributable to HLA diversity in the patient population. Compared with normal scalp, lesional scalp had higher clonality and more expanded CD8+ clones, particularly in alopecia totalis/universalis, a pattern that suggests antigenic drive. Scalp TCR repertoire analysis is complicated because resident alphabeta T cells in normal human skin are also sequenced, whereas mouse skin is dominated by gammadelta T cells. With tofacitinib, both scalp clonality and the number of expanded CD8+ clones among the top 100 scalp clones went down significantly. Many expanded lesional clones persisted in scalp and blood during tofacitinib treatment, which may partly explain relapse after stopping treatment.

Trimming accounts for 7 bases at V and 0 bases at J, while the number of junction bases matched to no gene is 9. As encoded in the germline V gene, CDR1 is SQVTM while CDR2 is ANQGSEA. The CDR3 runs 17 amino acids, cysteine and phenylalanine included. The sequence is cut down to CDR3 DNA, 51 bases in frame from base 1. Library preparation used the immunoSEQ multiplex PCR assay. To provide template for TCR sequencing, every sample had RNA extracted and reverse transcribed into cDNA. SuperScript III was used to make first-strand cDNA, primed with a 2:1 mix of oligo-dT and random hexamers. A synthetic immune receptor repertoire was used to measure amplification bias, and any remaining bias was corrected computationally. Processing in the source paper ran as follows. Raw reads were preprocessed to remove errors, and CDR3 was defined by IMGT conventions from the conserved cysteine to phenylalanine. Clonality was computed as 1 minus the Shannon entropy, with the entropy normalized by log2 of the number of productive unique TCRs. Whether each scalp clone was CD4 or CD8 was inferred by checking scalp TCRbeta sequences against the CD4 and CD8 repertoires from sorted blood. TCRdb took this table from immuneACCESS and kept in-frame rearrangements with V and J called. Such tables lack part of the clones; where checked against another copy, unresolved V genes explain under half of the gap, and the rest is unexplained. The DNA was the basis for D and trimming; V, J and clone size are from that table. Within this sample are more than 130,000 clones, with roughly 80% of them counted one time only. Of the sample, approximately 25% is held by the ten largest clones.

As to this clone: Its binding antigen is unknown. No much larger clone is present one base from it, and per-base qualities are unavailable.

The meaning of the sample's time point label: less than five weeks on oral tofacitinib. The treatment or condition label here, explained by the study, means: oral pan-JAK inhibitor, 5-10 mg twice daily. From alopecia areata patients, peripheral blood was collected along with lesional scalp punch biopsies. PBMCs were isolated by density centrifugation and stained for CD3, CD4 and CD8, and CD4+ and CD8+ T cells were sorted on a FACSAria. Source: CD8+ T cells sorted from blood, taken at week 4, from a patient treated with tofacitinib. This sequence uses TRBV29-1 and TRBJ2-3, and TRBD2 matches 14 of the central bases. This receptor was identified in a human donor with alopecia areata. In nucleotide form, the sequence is TGCAGCGGCCTGGGACTAGCGGGGGCCTCTAGCACAGATACGCAGTATTTT. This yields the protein CSGLGLAGASSTDTQYF.